This T cell receptor beta chain appears in the sequencing data of a study of PD-L1 blockade in urothelial cancer. V lost 5 bases and J lost 4, with 9 bases in between. Germline lookup yields CDR1 PRHDT and CDR2 FYEKMQ (reference sequence). The CDR3 has 12 amino acids. The table came from immunoSEQ multiplex PCR; TCRdb's copy has only in-frame clones and leaves some out. Altogether over 35,000 clones are present, about nine tenths being singletons, with the ten largest covering roughly 10%. This clone has a single count. What it binds is not known. A much larger clonotype is one base distant, so this may be a read error. Within the sample, other DNA sequences also encode this same CDR3. Study-level findings and limits: Patients who had durable benefit saw their tumor-associated blood clones expand more at 3 weeks.

The time point was: pretreatment peripheral blood. Patients were diagnosed with urothelial carcinoma, either locally advanced or metastatic. The chain is built from TRBV13 and TRBJ2-7; maybe TRBD1 (6 bases). This sequence originates from a woman aged 55-69 years with urothelial cancer. The sample here was PBMCs, taken around atezolizumab (anti-PD-L1) treatment. CDR3 coding DNA: TGTGCCAGCAGCAAGGGACAATACGAGCAGTACTTC. It translates to CASSKGQYEQYF.